A selection of T cell receptor beta chains follows, all from one sample in a study of cytomegalovirus exposure and HLA in healthy donors. Profiled with immunoSEQ multiplex PCR; TCRdb holds only in-frame clones, not every one. This table holds 150,000 to 200,000 clones, approximately 86% found once. Sequenced material: PBMCs. The receptors were sampled from a woman aged 18-29 years in good health and CMV-seronegative. The CDR3 runs from the conserved cysteine through the conserved F or W.

j_gene	v_gene	CDR3aa
TRBJ1-1	TRBV14	CASSPQTGFLNTEAFF
TRBJ1-4	TRBV5-1	CASSIYTGKEKLFF
TRBJ2-1	TRBV5-1	CASSQERGAGNEQFF
TRBJ2-1	TRBV27	CASSPTGVEVGPYNEQFF
TRBJ2-2	TRBV11-1	CASSLAKGLPGELFF
TRBJ2-7	TRBV4-3	CASSQTVAGGEQYF
TRBJ1-5	TRBV5-6	CASSWARTGGLEPQHF
TRBJ1-2	TRBV2	CASSEAPGRAPNYGYTF
TRBJ2-5	TRBV5-4	CASIFPGVLQETQYF
TRBJ1-1	TRBV30	CAWSVQFGNEAFF
TRBJ1-4	TRBV14	CASSQSRDSLGEKLFF
TRBJ1-1	TRBV5-4	CASSAVTGPPILNTEAFF
TRBJ2-7	TRBV5-6	CASSSMRYEQYF
TRBJ1-4	TRBV19	CATPRLATNEKLFF
TRBJ2-1	TRBV4-1	CASSQGYGGADNEQFF
TRBJ2-3	TRBV19	CASSILLAGTTDTQYF
TRBJ1-1	TRBV28	CASSFRGLGTEAFF
TRBJ1-2	TRBV6-5	CASSYSGGYGYTF
TRBJ2-5	TRBV7-7	CASSSTGVSGTQYF
TRBJ2-2	TRBV13	CASSWYRGPNTGELFF
TRBJ2-1	TRBV7-3	CASSLGGIRSYNEQFF
TRBJ2-7	TRBV2	CASRRSPAAYEQYF
TRBJ2-3	TRBV4-1	CASSLPSGRETQYF
TRBJ2-6	TRBV7-9	CASSGRGRRGANALTF
TRBJ2-5	TRBV7-8	CASGMWAPPIQETQYF
TRBJ2-7	TRBV10-2	CASSVIVLTGEQYF